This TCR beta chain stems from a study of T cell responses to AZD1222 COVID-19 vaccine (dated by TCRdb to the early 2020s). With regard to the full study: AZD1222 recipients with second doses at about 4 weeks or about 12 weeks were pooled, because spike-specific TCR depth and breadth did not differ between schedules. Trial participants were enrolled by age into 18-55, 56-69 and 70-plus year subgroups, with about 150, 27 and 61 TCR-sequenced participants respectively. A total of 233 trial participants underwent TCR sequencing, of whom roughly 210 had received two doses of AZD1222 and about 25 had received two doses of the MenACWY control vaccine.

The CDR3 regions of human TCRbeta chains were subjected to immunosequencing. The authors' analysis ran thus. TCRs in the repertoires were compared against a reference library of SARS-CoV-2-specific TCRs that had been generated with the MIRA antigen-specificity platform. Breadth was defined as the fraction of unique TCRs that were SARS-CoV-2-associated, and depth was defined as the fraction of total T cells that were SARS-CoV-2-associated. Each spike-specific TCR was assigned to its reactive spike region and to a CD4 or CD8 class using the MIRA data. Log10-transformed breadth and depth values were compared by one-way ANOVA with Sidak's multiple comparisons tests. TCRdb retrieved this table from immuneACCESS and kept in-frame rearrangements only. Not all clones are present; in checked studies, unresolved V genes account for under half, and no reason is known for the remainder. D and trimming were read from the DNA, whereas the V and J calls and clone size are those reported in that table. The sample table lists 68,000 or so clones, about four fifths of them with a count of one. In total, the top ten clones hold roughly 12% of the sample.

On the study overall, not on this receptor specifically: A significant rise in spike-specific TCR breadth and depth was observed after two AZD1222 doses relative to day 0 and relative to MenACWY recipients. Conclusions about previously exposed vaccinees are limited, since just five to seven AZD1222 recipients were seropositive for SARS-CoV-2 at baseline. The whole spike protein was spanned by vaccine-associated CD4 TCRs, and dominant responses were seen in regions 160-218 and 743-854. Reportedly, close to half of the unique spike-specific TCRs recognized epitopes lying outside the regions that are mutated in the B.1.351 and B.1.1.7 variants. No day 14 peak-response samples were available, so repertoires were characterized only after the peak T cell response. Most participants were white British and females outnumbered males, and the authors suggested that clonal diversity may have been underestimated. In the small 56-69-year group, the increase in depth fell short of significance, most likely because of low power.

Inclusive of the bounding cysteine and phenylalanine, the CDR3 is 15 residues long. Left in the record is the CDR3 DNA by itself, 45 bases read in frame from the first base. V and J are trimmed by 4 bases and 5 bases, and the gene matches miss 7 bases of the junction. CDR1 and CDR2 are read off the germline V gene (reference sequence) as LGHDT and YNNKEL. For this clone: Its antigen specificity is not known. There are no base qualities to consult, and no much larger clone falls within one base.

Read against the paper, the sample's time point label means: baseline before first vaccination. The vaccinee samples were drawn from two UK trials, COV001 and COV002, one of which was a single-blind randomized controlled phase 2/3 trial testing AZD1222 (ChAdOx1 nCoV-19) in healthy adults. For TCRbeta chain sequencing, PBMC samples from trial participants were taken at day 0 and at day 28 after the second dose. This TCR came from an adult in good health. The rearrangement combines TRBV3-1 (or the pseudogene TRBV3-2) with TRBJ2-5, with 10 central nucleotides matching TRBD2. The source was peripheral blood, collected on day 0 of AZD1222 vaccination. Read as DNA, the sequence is TGTGCCAGCAGCCCATTAGCGGGGGGCTTGGAGACCCAGTACTTC. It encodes CASSPLAGGLETQYF.